This T cell receptor beta chain was captured by sequencing in a study of T cells in tumors after PD-1 blockade. The CDR3 has 11 amino acids. Per germline, CDR1 ENHRY and CDR2 SYGVKD. V gave up 7 bases and J gave up 5 bases, with 6 bases separating them. There are many counts of this clone. The antigen remains undetermined. Using immunoSEQ multiplex PCR, the repertoire was profiled, and TCRdb retains in-frame clones only, with some absent. Of under 50,000 clones in the sample, approximately 79% were seen once. Whole-study findings and limits: Approximately 41% of tumor TCR clonotypes were also found in blood.

The V and J genes are TRBV10-3 and TRBJ2-1; D remains unclear. This clonotype was sampled from a human donor with advanced basal cell or squamous cell carcinoma (not recorded which). Sequenced material: PBMCs, taken before anti-PD-1 therapy. The CDR3 nucleotides read TGTGCCATCAACGGCGACAATGAGCAGTTCTTC. Translated: CAINGDNEQFF.